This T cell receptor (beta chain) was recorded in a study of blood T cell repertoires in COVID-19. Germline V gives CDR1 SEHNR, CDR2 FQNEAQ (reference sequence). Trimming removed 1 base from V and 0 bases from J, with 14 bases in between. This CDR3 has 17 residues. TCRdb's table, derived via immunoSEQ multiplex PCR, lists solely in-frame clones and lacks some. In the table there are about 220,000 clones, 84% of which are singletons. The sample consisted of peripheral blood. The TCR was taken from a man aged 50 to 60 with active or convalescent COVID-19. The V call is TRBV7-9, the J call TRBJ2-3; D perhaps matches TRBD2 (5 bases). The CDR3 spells CASSLGLLVGSTDTQYF. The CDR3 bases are TGTGCCAGCAGCTTAGGCCTACTAGTAGGAAGCACAGATACGCAGTATTTT.